The T cell receptor (beta chain) under discussion was sequenced for a study of vaccination effects on CD4 cells after COVID-19. Study context: Prior to sequencing, the ViraFEST assay stimulated PBMC with viral peptide pools, which expanded the antigen-specific CD4+ T cells. The post-vaccine samples were taken, at the median, 72 days after the second dose. The culture medium for two million PBMC per well included roughly 10 IU/ml IL-2 and roughly 10 ug/ml peptides. Findings and limits, study-wide: Spike-reactive clones found after vaccination in convalescents were mainly new vaccine-induced clones.

Points on this clone: What it binds is not known.

The J segment lost 0 bases and the V segment lost 5 bases, leaving 3 bases of the junction unmatched. The CDR3 has 14 residues. CDR1 is LGHNT and CDR2 is FRNRAP in the germline V gene. The repertoire was sequenced with immunoSEQ multiplex PCR; TCRdb's copy has only in-frame clones and lacks some. Altogether some 46,000 clones are present, less than 85% being singletons, with the ten largest covering 3% to 4.5%. CD4+ T cell isolation took place after approximately 11 days of culture. This person caught SARS-CoV-2 sometime from March to December 2020, and PCR testing confirmed the infection. Subjects were given two BNT162b2 or mRNA-1273 vaccine doses.

This clonotype was sampled from a human donor who had a prior SARS-CoV-2 infection. This rearrangement joins TRBV12-5 to TRBJ1-2, with 7 nucleotides matching TRBD1. This specimen was CD4+ T cells from PBMCs cultured without peptide, taken after COVID-19 vaccination. In DNA form, the CDR3 reads TGTGCTAGTGGTCGGGACAGAGCTAACTATGGCTACACCTTC. Protein product: CASGRDRANYGYTF.